A selection of T cell receptor beta chains follows, all from one sample in a study of T cell repertoires in cytomegalovirus infection. Their antigens are not known. TCRdb analysed the reads with MiXCR anew, one entry per CDR3 protein. The table has roughly 80,000 distinct CDR3 sequences, more than 20% seen once. Sample: CD8+ T cells from cultured PBMCs, taken from culture after CMV antigen stimulation. These receptors were taken from a human donor in good health (CMV status not recorded). Some clones in this sample may be carry-over from other donors' samples. The CDR3 runs from the conserved cysteine through the conserved F or W. Each record gives: clone size, D gene, J gene, V gene, CDR3 protein, CDR3 DNA. The D gene is left open where the match is weak. Clone size is not always given. Where it is, it says once, few, many or a class for expanded clones.

abundance: few; d_gene: .; j_gene: TRBJ1-1; v_gene: TRBV7-9; CDR3aa: CASSPRGISDTEAFF; CDR3nt: TGTGCCAGCAGCCCTAGAGGCATCAGTGACACTGAAGCTTTCTTT
abundance: .; d_gene: TRBD1; j_gene: TRBJ2-2; v_gene: TRBV28; CDR3aa: CASSSPGQGPPNTGELFF; CDR3nt: TGTGCCAGCAGTTCCCCGGGACAGGGGCCCCCGAACACCGGGGAGCTGTTTTTT
abundance: many; d_gene: .; j_gene: TRBJ2-7; v_gene: TRBV4-3; CDR3aa: CASSQDMAYEQYF; CDR3nt: TGCGCCAGCAGCCAAGATATGGCCTACGAGCAGTACTTC
abundance: .; d_gene: .; j_gene: TRBJ1-1; v_gene: TRBV28; CDR3aa: CASSLGAGLTEAFF; CDR3nt: TGTGCCAGCAGTTTGGGTGCAGGGCTCACTGAAGCTTTCTTT
abundance: .; d_gene: .; j_gene: TRBJ1-1; v_gene: TRBV20-1; CDR3aa: CSASYRNGTEAFF; CDR3nt: TGCAGTGCTAGCTACAGGAATGGGACTGAAGCTTTCTTT
abundance: .; d_gene: TRBD2; j_gene: TRBJ2-3; v_gene: TRBV18; CDR3aa: CASSPSPSGRTTDTQYF; CDR3nt: TGTGCCAGCTCACCGTCCCCTAGCGGGAGGACCACAGATACGCAGTATTTT
abundance: many; d_gene: .; j_gene: TRBJ2-7; v_gene: TRBV7-6; CDR3aa: CASSPGTEESEQYF; CDR3nt: TGTGCCAGCAGCCCAGGGACGGAGGAAAGCGAGCAGTACTTC
abundance: many; d_gene: .; j_gene: TRBJ2-1; v_gene: TRBV12-3/TRBV12-4; CDR3aa: CASSFGSYNEQFF; CDR3nt: TGTGCCAGCAGTTTTGGCTCCTACAATGAGCAGTTCTTC
abundance: .; d_gene: TRBD1; j_gene: TRBJ1-2; v_gene: TRBV14; CDR3aa: CASSQESPPGQFSYGYTF; CDR3nt: TGTGCCAGCAGTCAAGAAAGCCCACCGGGACAGTTTTCCTATGGCTACACCTTC
abundance: few; d_gene: .; j_gene: TRBJ2-7; v_gene: TRBV7-9; CDR3aa: CASSPSPYEQYF; CDR3nt: TGTGCCAGCAGCCCGTCCCCCTACGAGCAGTACTTC
abundance: .; d_gene: TRBD2; j_gene: TRBJ2-1; v_gene: TRBV7-6; CDR3aa: CASSPGLAGGLSFNEQFF; CDR3nt: TGTGCCAGCAGCCCGGGACTAGCGGGAGGCCTCTCCTTCAATGAGCAGTTCTTC
abundance: medium-sized; d_gene: .; j_gene: TRBJ2-7; v_gene: TRBV4-1; CDR3aa: CASSQESVPRTYEQYF; CDR3nt: TGCGCCAGCAGCCAAGAATCTGTGCCGAGAACATACGAGCAGTACTTC
abundance: once; d_gene: .; j_gene: TRBJ1-5; v_gene: TRBV20-1; CDR3aa: CSARGLGQPQHF; CDR3nt: TGCAGTGCTAGGGGTCTAGGGCAGCCCCAGCATTTT
abundance: many; d_gene: TRBD1; j_gene: TRBJ1-1; v_gene: TRBV6-6; CDR3aa: CASSYVRDRGLDTEAFF; CDR3nt: TGTGCCAGCAGTTACGTCCGGGACAGGGGGCTCGACACTGAAGCTTTCTTT
abundance: once; d_gene: .; j_gene: TRBJ1-1; v_gene: TRBV6-1; CDR3aa: CASRDSFMNTEAFF; CDR3nt: TGTGCCAGCAGAGACAGCTTCATGAACACTGAAGCTTTCTTT
abundance: .; d_gene: .; j_gene: TRBJ1-5; v_gene: TRBV27; CDR3aa: CASSSSGVGNQPQHF; CDR3nt: TGTGCCAGCAGTTCATCAGGGGTTGGCAATCAACCCCAGCATTTT
abundance: .; d_gene: .; j_gene: TRBJ1-4; v_gene: TRBV6-2/TRBV6-3; CDR3aa: CASSYSGEKLFF; CDR3nt: TGTGCCAGCAGTTACTCCGGAGAAAAACTGTTTTTT
abundance: .; d_gene: .; j_gene: TRBJ1-1; v_gene: TRBV6-2/TRBV6-3; CDR3aa: CASSQPPTGWGTEAFF; CDR3nt: TGTGCCAGCAGCCAACCCCCGACAGGATGGGGCACTGAAGCTTTCTTT
abundance: .; d_gene: .; j_gene: TRBJ2-2; v_gene: TRBV6-4; CDR3aa: CASSDGWAGGPRTGELFF; CDR3nt: TGTGCCAGCAGTGACGGATGGGCTGGAGGGCCTCGCACCGGGGAGCTGTTTTTT
abundance: many; d_gene: .; j_gene: TRBJ2-7; v_gene: TRBV12-3/TRBV12-4; CDR3aa: CASSLFGVRGPYEQYF; CDR3nt: TGTGCCAGCAGCCTGTTCGGGGTCAGGGGCCCCTACGAGCAGTACTTC
abundance: .; d_gene: .; j_gene: TRBJ1-6; v_gene: TRBV20-1; CDR3aa: CSARYTVYNSPLHF; CDR3nt: TGCAGTGCTAGATACACAGTCTATAATTCACCCCTCCACTTT
abundance: many; d_gene: TRBD1; j_gene: TRBJ2-2; v_gene: TRBV5-1; CDR3aa: CASRNRDRVSGELFF; CDR3nt: TGCGCCAGCAGGAACCGGGACAGGGTGTCCGGGGAGCTGTTTTTT
abundance: .; d_gene: .; j_gene: TRBJ2-5; v_gene: TRBV30; CDR3aa: CAWSARTDNQETQYF; CDR3nt: TGTGCCTGGAGTGCCCGGACAGACAACCAAGAGACCCAGTACTTC
abundance: .; d_gene: TRBD1; j_gene: TRBJ1-1; v_gene: TRBV13; CDR3aa: CASSMSQGHQNTEAFF; CDR3nt: TGTGCCAGCAGCATGTCACAGGGGCATCAGAACACTGAAGCTTTCTTT
abundance: few; d_gene: .; j_gene: TRBJ2-7; v_gene: TRBV5-1; CDR3aa: CASSFTGDYEQYF; CDR3nt: TGCGCCAGCAGCTTTACGGGAGACTACGAGCAGTACTTC
abundance: .; d_gene: TRBD1; j_gene: TRBJ1-5; v_gene: TRBV11-2; CDR3aa: CASSLDQGVTQPQHF; CDR3nt: TGTGCCAGCAGCTTAGACCAGGGGGTTACTCAGCCCCAGCATTTT
abundance: many; d_gene: .; j_gene: TRBJ2-1; v_gene: TRBV7-2; CDR3aa: CASSLEAEQFF; CDR3nt: TGTGCCAGCAGCTTAGAGGCTGAGCAGTTCTTC
abundance: many; d_gene: TRBD2; j_gene: TRBJ2-1; v_gene: TRBV12-3/TRBV12-4; CDR3aa: CASSLAGGPGNEQFF; CDR3nt: TGTGCCAGCAGTTTAGCGGGAGGGCCTGGGAATGAGCAGTTCTTC
abundance: few; d_gene: TRBD1; j_gene: TRBJ1-5; v_gene: TRBV12-3/TRBV12-4; CDR3aa: CASSLRQGGDQPQHF; CDR3nt: TGTGCCAGCAGCTTACGACAGGGGGGCGATCAGCCCCAGCATTTT
abundance: few; d_gene: TRBD1; j_gene: TRBJ2-7; v_gene: TRBV11-3; CDR3aa: CASSSWTGASYEQYF; CDR3nt: TGTGCCAGCAGCTCCTGGACAGGGGCTTCCTACGAGCAGTACTTC
abundance: .; d_gene: TRBD2; j_gene: TRBJ2-7; v_gene: TRBV6-2/TRBV6-3; CDR3aa: CASSYSLAGGDAYEQYF; CDR3nt: TGTGCCAGCAGTTACTCACTAGCGGGAGGGGACGCCTACGAGCAGTACTTC
abundance: few; d_gene: .; j_gene: TRBJ2-2; v_gene: TRBV12-3/TRBV12-4; CDR3aa: CATILDREGGELFF; CDR3nt: TGTGCCACCATATTGGACAGGGAGGGCGGGGAGCTGTTTTTT
abundance: many; d_gene: .; j_gene: TRBJ2-6; v_gene: TRBV7-8; CDR3aa: CASTSQGPNVLTF; CDR3nt: TGTGCCAGCACGTCCCAGGGACCCAACGTCCTGACTTTC
abundance: .; d_gene: .; j_gene: TRBJ1-6; v_gene: TRBV9; CDR3aa: CASSVGEGSTLHF; CDR3nt: TGTGCCAGCAGCGTAGGCGAGGGTTCCACCCTCCACTTT
abundance: .; d_gene: .; j_gene: TRBJ1-6; v_gene: TRBV4-1; CDR3aa: CASSQESGAANSPLHF; CDR3nt: TGTGCCAGCAGCCAAGAGTCCGGGGCAGCTAATTCACCCCTCCACTTT
abundance: many; d_gene: TRBD2; j_gene: TRBJ2-3; v_gene: TRBV6-1; CDR3aa: CASSGLRLAGGPDGTDTQYF; CDR3nt: TGTGCCAGCAGTGGTTTGAGACTAGCGGGGGGGCCGGATGGCACAGATACGCAGTATTTT
abundance: .; d_gene: .; j_gene: TRBJ2-1; v_gene: TRBV11-2; CDR3aa: CASSPYLAGNNEQFF; CDR3nt: TGTGCCAGCAGCCCCTATCTGGCAGGGAACAATGAGCAGTTCTTC
abundance: .; d_gene: .; j_gene: TRBJ1-4; v_gene: TRBV7-2; CDR3aa: CASSKGRLSQGTNEKLFF; CDR3nt: TGTGCCAGCAGCAAGGGACGCCTTTCCCAGGGGACTAATGAAAAACTGTTTTTT
abundance: many; d_gene: .; j_gene: TRBJ2-4; v_gene: TRBV11-2; CDR3aa: CASSLALSNRLSVDPPLNIQYF; CDR3nt: TGTGCCAGCAGCCTAGCCCTCTCTAATCGCCTTTCCGTTGACCCTCCGTTAAACATTCAGTACTTC
abundance: .; d_gene: .; j_gene: TRBJ1-1; v_gene: TRBV30; CDR3aa: CAWSDLLGAFF; CDR3nt: TGTGCCTGGAGTGACCTCTTGGGGGCTTTCTTT
abundance: .; d_gene: .; j_gene: TRBJ2-7; v_gene: TRBV19; CDR3aa: CATLAGAPSYEQYF; CDR3nt: TGTGCCACCTTGGCAGGGGCCCCCTCCTACGAGCAGTACTTC
abundance: many; d_gene: .; j_gene: TRBJ2-2; v_gene: TRBV6-1; CDR3aa: CASSGGQDNTGELFF; CDR3nt: TGTGCCAGCAGTGGCGGACAAGACAACACCGGGGAGCTGTTTTTT
abundance: .; d_gene: .; j_gene: TRBJ2-3; v_gene: TRBV6-6; CDR3aa: CASTLGTTERTDTQYF; CDR3nt: TGTGCCAGCACCCTAGGGACCACCGAGCGCACAGATACGCAGTATTTT
abundance: .; d_gene: .; j_gene: TRBJ1-6; v_gene: TRBV28; CDR3aa: CASSFYRENSPLHF; CDR3nt: TGTGCCAGCAGTTTTTACAGGGAAAATTCACCCCTCCACTTT
abundance: .; d_gene: TRBD2; j_gene: TRBJ2-7; v_gene: TRBV10-3; CDR3aa: CAISESGAGGSEQYF; CDR3nt: TGTGCCATCAGTGAGTCAGGCGCGGGAGGGTCCGAGCAGTACTTC
abundance: few; d_gene: .; j_gene: TRBJ2-5; v_gene: TRBV14; CDR3aa: CASSQVSIPPEETQYF; CDR3nt: TGTGCCAGCAGCCAAGTGTCCATCCCACCCGAAGAGACCCAGTACTTC
abundance: few; d_gene: .; j_gene: TRBJ1-1; v_gene: TRBV6-2/TRBV6-3; CDR3aa: CASSSGEAFF; CDR3nt: TGTGCCAGCAGCTCAGGGGAAGCTTTCTTT
abundance: .; d_gene: .; j_gene: TRBJ2-7; v_gene: TRBV10-1; CDR3aa: CASSESRQGYEQYF; CDR3nt: TGCGCCAGCAGTGAGTCGCGTCAGGGCTACGAGCAGTACTTC
abundance: few; d_gene: .; j_gene: TRBJ1-1; v_gene: TRBV7-9; CDR3aa: CASSPVTPAGNTEAFF; CDR3nt: TGTGCCAGCAGCCCAGTGACTCCGGCGGGGAACACTGAAGCTTTCTTT
abundance: many; d_gene: .; j_gene: TRBJ2-1; v_gene: TRBV7-2; CDR3aa: CASSLRTHEFF; CDR3nt: TGTGCCAGCAGCCTGAGGACCCACGAGTTCTTC
abundance: .; d_gene: .; j_gene: TRBJ2-7; v_gene: TRBV4-1; CDR3aa: CASSPNRLDYEQYF; CDR3nt: TGCGCCAGCAGCCCCAACCGACTTGACTACGAGCAGTACTTC
abundance: .; d_gene: TRBD2; j_gene: TRBJ2-7; v_gene: TRBV30; CDR3aa: CAWEGGLAGESYEQYF; CDR3nt: TGTGCCTGGGAAGGGGGACTAGCGGGAGAATCCTACGAGCAGTACTTC
abundance: .; d_gene: TRBD2; j_gene: TRBJ2-1; v_gene: TRBV6-2/TRBV6-3; CDR3aa: CASSRSGRARNEQFF; CDR3nt: TGTGCCAGCAGCCGTAGCGGGAGGGCGCGGAATGAGCAGTTCTTC
abundance: many; d_gene: TRBD2; j_gene: TRBJ2-2; v_gene: TRBV7-9; CDR3aa: CASSPGGGYTGELFF; CDR3nt: TGTGCCAGCAGCCCCGGGGGAGGGTACACCGGGGAGCTGTTTTTT
abundance: few; d_gene: TRBD1; j_gene: TRBJ1-4; v_gene: TRBV5-8; CDR3aa: CASSNNRGHGEKLFF; CDR3nt: TGTGCCAGCAGCAACAACAGGGGGCACGGGGAAAAACTGTTTTTT